Below, 23 T cell receptor beta chains from the same sample are listed, as sequenced in a study of identical twins. TCRdb analysed the 5' RACE reads with MiXCR anew, one entry per CDR3 protein. The repertoire holds 550,000 to 800,000 distinct CDR3 sequences, with roughly 7.1% as singletons. These data were likewise used in another study, on yellow fever vaccine responses in identical twins.

Input material: PBMCs. The receptors shown here come from a woman younger than 30 in good health.

V is TRBV28 and J is TRBJ2-2, with TRBD2 identical over 8 bases. The J segment lost 4 bases and the V segment lost 10 bases, leaving 8 bases of the junction unmatched. Germline CDR1 reads MDHEN; CDR2 reads SYDVKM. The CDR3 consists of 14 residues. The CDR3 sequence is CATRGGLATGELFF. For the CDR3, the DNA is TGTGCCACCCGGGGGGGGTTAGCCACCGGGGAGCTGTTTTTT.

This clonotype was seen only a few times. The rearrangement joins TRBV5-1 to TRBJ2-3; 8 nucleotides line up with TRBD1. V trimming: 7 bases; J trimming: 4 bases; junction bases outside the gene matches: 11. Germline V gene sequence: CDR1 SGHRS, CDR2 YFSETQ. There are 15 residues in the CDR3. The CDR3 spells CASRPTGAPPDTQYF. The CDR3 nucleotides read TGCGCCAGCCGACCGACAGGGGCTCCGCCAGATACGCAGTATTTT.

This clonotype appeared a few times. The chain employs TRBV4-2 and TRBJ1-2; 11 bases are a match to TRBD1. The CDR3 contains 17 residues. Per the germline V gene, CDR1 is LGHNA and CDR2 is YNFKEQ. J gave up 4 bases and V 0 bases, and 7 bases lay outside the gene matches. CDR3 amino acids: CASSQEGQGVLSYGYTF. CDR3 bases: TGTGCCAGCAGCCAAGAGGGACAGGGGGTGCTGAGCTATGGCTACACCTTC.

This sequence joins TRBV27 and TRBJ2-7; 7 bases map to TRBD1. The ends lost 3 bases at V and 2 bases at J; junction bases unmatched: 4. CDR1 and CDR2 from the germline V gene are MNHEY and SMNVEV (reference sequence). The CDR3 has 14 amino acids. The CDR3 region is CASSFRGQAYEQYF. CDR3 bases: TGTGCCAGCAGTTTCCGCGGACAGGCCTACGAGCAGTACTTC.

This clonotype was counted at least ten times. This chain connects TRBV12-3 or TRBV12-4 to TRBJ1-1; tentatively, D is TRBD1 (5 bases). The CDR3 runs to 16 residues. V dropped 2 bases and J dropped 2 bases, with 15 bases sitting between them. CDR3 DNA sequence: TGTGCCAGCAGTTTAAGAGGAGACGGGGCCAACACTGAAGCTTTCTTT. Residues: CASSLRGDGANTEAFF.

This clonotype was detected ten times or more. V gene TRBV12-3 or TRBV12-4 combines with J gene TRBJ2-2, with 9 nucleotides matching TRBD1. J gave up 4 bases and V 6 bases, and 0 bases lay outside the gene matches. The CDR3 totals 13 residues. CDR3 coding DNA: TGTGCCAGCAGGACAGGGGGCACCGGGGAGCTGTTTTTT. Translation gives CASRTGGTGELFF.

In this sample, this clonotype turned up a few times. This chain uses TRBV11-2 with TRBJ2-7, with 8 bases lining up with TRBD1. Trimming cost V 4 bases and J 2 bases; bases outside gene matches: 19. Germline V lookup: CDR1 SGHAT, CDR2 FQNNGV. This CDR3 is 19 amino acids long. The chain's CDR3 is CASSSNFRAGTGTAYEQYV. Here the CDR3 DNA reads TGTGCCAGCAGCTCAAATTTTAGGGCCGGGACAGGAACCGCCTACGAGCAGTACGTC.

This clonotype was seen repeatedly, ten times or more. This chain joins TRBV12-3 or TRBV12-4 and TRBJ1-2; D may be TRBD1 (5 bases). The V gene lost 4 bases and the J gene lost 6 bases, with 18 bases spanning the gap. This CDR3 region has 15 residues. CDR3 nucleotides: TGTGCCAGCAGTTCCGGGACGGCGGGCATCCATGGCTACACCTTC. It is translated as CASSSGTAGIHGYTF.

This clonotype occurred a few times. The V and J genes are TRBV6-1 and TRBJ2-5, with 14 bases matching TRBD2. CDR3 length: 16 residues. From germline, CDR1 is MNHNS and CDR2 SASEGT. V dropped 6 bases and J dropped 5; count of bases not matched to a gene: 8. The DNA of the CDR3 is TGTGCCAGCAGAGAGACTAGCGGGGGGGCGTTGGAGACCCAGTACTTC. Translating gives CASRETSGGALETQYF.

This clonotype was picked up many times. The gene calls are TRBV5-1 and TRBJ2-7, with D tentatively TRBD2 (5 bases). Germline V gene sequence: CDR1 SGHRS, CDR2 YFSETQ. The CDR3 consists of 14 residues. The V and J ends lost 4 bases and 3 bases respectively, with 14 bases between them. The CDR3 loop is CASSPRTRDYEQYF. The CDR3 DNA reads TGCGCCAGCAGCCCCCGGACTCGGGACTACGAGCAGTACTTC.

This clonotype was seen many times. The chain links TRBV18 to TRBJ1-1; D is possibly TRBD1 (5 bases). V was trimmed by 3 bases and J by 0 bases, leaving 11 bases between them. This CDR3 has 15 amino acids. Per the germline V gene, CDR1 is KGHSH and CDR2 is LQKENI. CDR3 sequence: CASSPYGGVNTEAFF. CDR3 DNA: TGTGCCAGCTCACCTTACGGGGGAGTGAACACTGAAGCTTTCTTT.

This clonotype was counted ten times or more. V is TRBV5-5 and J is TRBJ2-2; D call uncertain. CDR3 length equals 15 residues. Germline CDR1 SGHKS, CDR2 YYEKEE (reference sequence). Trimming took 0 bases from V and 1 from J, leaving 7 bases between them. CDR3 nucleotide sequence: TGTGCCAGCAGCTTGGGGTATAAGAACACCGGGGAGCTGTTTTTT. Its translation is CASSLGYKNTGELFF.

This chain uses TRBV6-2 or TRBV6-3 with TRBJ2-7; D might be TRBD1 (6 bases). The V gene lost 0 bases and the J gene lost 2 bases, with 8 bases spanning the gap. Germline V CDR1 and CDR2: MNHEY, SVGEGT. CDR3 length equals 14 residues. CDR3 sequence reads: CASSYSGTTYEQYV. CDR3 in DNA: TGTGCCAGCAGTTACTCCGGGACAACCTACGAGCAGTACGTC.

This clonotype has ten or more counts. The chain carries TRBV21-1 and TRBJ2-2; TRBD1 reflects the table's D call only, with no check against the DNA. TRBV21-1 is a listed pseudogene. This CDR3 has 15 residues. CDR3 loop: CASSTLQGVAGELFF. The CDR3 nucleotides are TGTGCCAGCAGCACCTTACAGGGGGTCGCCGGGGAGCTGTTTTTT.

This clonotype turned up a few times. This sequence joins TRBV20-1 and TRBJ2-5, with TRBD2 matching over 9 bases. Per the germline V gene, CDR1 is DFQATT and CDR2 is SNEGSKA (reference sequence). This CDR3 has 15 amino acids. V shed 7 bases, J shed 3 bases, and the junction held 12 bases outside the gene matches. CDR3: CSVKGGRALEETQYF. The CDR3 region has the DNA TGCAGTGTAAAAGGCGGGAGGGCCCTCGAAGAGACCCAGTACTTC.

This clonotype was seen a few times. The gene calls are TRBV29-1 and TRBJ2-5; 11 positions match TRBD1. The CDR3 is 14 amino acids. Germline assignment: CDR1 SQVTM and CDR2 ANQGSEA. Germline trimming cut 5 bases from V and 3 bases from J; bases unmatched to any gene: 5. CDR3 bases: TGCAGCGTTAACCGGGACAGGGGGAAAGAGACCCAGTACTTC. Its translation is CSVNRDRGKETQYF.

The chain combines TRBV3-1 with TRBJ2-7; D remains unclear. Between the trimmed V and J ends, which lost 1 base and 4 bases, there was a span of 17 bases. The CDR3 spans 16 residues. CDR1 and CDR2 from the germline V gene are LGHDT and YNNKEL (reference sequence). Here the CDR3 DNA reads TGTGCCAGCAGCCAAGCCGACACGCTGAGGTGGTACGAGCAGTACTTC. This sequence encodes CASSQADTLRWYEQYF.

CDR3 coding DNA: TGCAGCGTTGAGCGGCAGGTCAAGGGAGGCTACACCTTC. This gives the protein CSVERQVKGGYTF. The chain links TRBV29-1 to TRBJ1-2; D is uncertain. Trimming left V 3 bases short and J 8 bases short, with 16 bases between. The CDR3 extends over 13 amino acids. The germline V gene has CDR1 SQVTM and CDR2 ANQGSEA.

This clonotype has just a few counts. V and J are TRBV29-1 and TRBJ1-1; D gene ambiguous. Germline V gene data show CDR1 as SQVTM and CDR2 as ANQGSEA. The CDR3 has 13 amino acids. Deletions cut 1 base from V and 1 base from J, with 7 bases between. The CDR3: CSVEGSTNTEAFF. The CDR3 region has the DNA TGCAGCGTTGAAGGCAGTACGAACACTGAAGCTTTCTTT. Complete variable domain (other parts from reference TRBV29-1 and TRBJ1-1): SAVISQKPSRDICQRGTSLTIQCQVDSQVTMMFWYRQQPGQSLTLIATANQGSEATYESGFVIDKFPISRPNLTFSTLTVSNMSPEDSSIYLCSVEGSTNTEAFFGQGTRLTVV.

The V call is TRBV4-1, the J call TRBJ1-1, with D uncertain. Germline CDR1 is MGHRA and CDR2 is YSYEKL. The CDR3 loop spans 15 amino acids. V dropped 0 bases and J dropped 0 bases, with 8 bases sitting between them. The CDR3 spells CASSQDQMVNTEAFF. The CDR3 DNA follows: TGCGCCAGCAGCCAAGACCAGATGGTGAACACTGAAGCTTTCTTT.

The chain links TRBV6-1 to TRBJ2-1; 11 bases are shared with TRBD2. The CDR3 spans 16 residues. The germline V gene encodes CDR1 MNHNS and CDR2 SASEGT. V dropped 6 bases and J dropped 2; count of bases not matched to a gene: 6. CDR3 in DNA: TGTGCCAGCAGGACGCTAGCGGGAGGAACCTACAATGAGCAGTTCTTC. Translating gives CASRTLAGGTYNEQFF.

This clonotype was observed at least ten times. The genes are TRBV6-4 and TRBJ2-1; 13 bases align to TRBD2. CDR3 length: 15 residues. V was pared by 6 bases and J by 7 bases, with 6 bases of the junction left unmatched. CDR1 is MRHNA and CDR2 is SNTAGT in the germline V gene. The CDR3 DNA follows: TGTGCCAGCAGCCCTACTAGCGGGAGGGTGAATGAGCAGTTCTTC. Its translation: CASSPTSGRVNEQFF.

There are many counts of this clonotype. The chain has TRBV2 and TRBJ2-7; D is possibly TRBD1 or TRBD2 (5 bases each). Germline V lookup: CDR1 SNHLY, CDR2 FYNNEI. CDR3 length equals 12 residues. V gave up 8 bases and J gave up 2 bases, with 10 bases separating them. As DNA, the CDR3 is TGTGCCAGCCGGGACGGACCCTACGAGCAGTACTTC. Protein product: CASRDGPYEQYF.